These T cell receptor beta chains were read from a single sample in a study of blood T cell repertoires in COVID-19. This table comes from immunoSEQ multiplex PCR, and its TCRdb copy is limited to in-frame clones, with some not included. The data hold a few hundred thousand clones, with about 86% observed a single time. Sequenced input: peripheral blood. The receptors were sampled from a man aged 55 to 70 who had recovered from COVID-19. The CDR3 runs from the conserved cysteine through the conserved F or W. A D gene is named only where the DNA matches it firmly. Part of the rows lack a size; the others show once, few, many or a class for expanded clones.

clone size,V gene,D gene,J gene,CDR3 DNA,CDR3 protein
NA,TRBV2,TRBD2,TRBJ2-5,TGTGCCAGCAGGATAATAAGGACTAGCGGGAGTGGCGAGACCCAGTACTTC,CASRIIRTSGSGETQYF
NA,TRBV5-1,NA,TRBJ2-5,TGCGCCAGCAGCCTCGGTCAAGAGACCCAGTACTTC,CASSLGQETQYF
NA,TRBV7-2,TRBD1,TRBJ2-2,TGTGCCAGCATATTATCAAGAGGACAGGGACGTCACGGGGAGCTGTTTTTT,CASILSRGQGRHGELFF
NA,TRBV9,TRBD1,TRBJ2-1,TGTGCCAGCAGCCCAGACCTGGGACAGAGAAACAATGAGCAGTTCTTC,CASSPDLGQRNNEQFF
NA,TRBV5-1,NA,TRBJ2-5,TGCGCCAGCAGCTATGGCCGGGACACGATACAAGAGACCCAGTACTTC,CASSYGRDTIQETQYF
NA,TRBV11-2,TRBD2,TRBJ2-3,TGTGCCAGCAGCTTAGTTGGTAGCGGGGGCGGCACAGATACGCAGTATTTT,CASSLVGSGGGTDTQYF
NA,TRBV6-6,TRBD2,TRBJ2-2,TGTGCCAGCAGTCGCGACCCGCCGGGGGGTCTAGGGACCGGGGAGCTGTTTTTT,CASSRDPPGGLGTGELFF
once,TRBV9,NA,TRBJ2-2,TGTGCCAGCAGCGTAGCTCGGCAGGGGTTCGGGGAGCTGTTTTTT,CASSVARQGFGELFF
NA,TRBV20-1,TRBD1,TRBJ2-5,TGCAGTGCTCGTGACAGGGGGCGGGAGACCCAGTACTTC,CSARDRGRETQYF
NA,TRBV7-8,TRBD1,TRBJ1-2,TGTGCCAGCAGCCATTTATCGGGACAGAACTATGGCTACACCTTC,CASSHLSGQNYGYTF
once,TRBV4-1,TRBD1,TRBJ1-1,TGCGCCAGCAGCTTATCGGACAGGGCGGGGTCTGAAGCTTTCTTT,CASSLSDRAGSEAFF
NA,TRBV19,NA,TRBJ2-1,TGTGCCAGTAGGCGGGAAAGCTTATACAATGAGCAGTTCTTC,CASRRESLYNEQFF
NA,TRBV5-8,NA,TRBJ1-1,TGTGCCAGCAAAGCGGGACGGTGGAACACTGAAGCTTTCTTT,CASKAGRWNTEAFF
NA,TRBV10-1,TRBD1,TRBJ2-3,TGCGCCAGCAAGGGACAGGGCAACACAGATACGCAGTATTTT,CASKGQGNTDTQYF
NA,TRBV11-2,NA,TRBJ2-7,TGTGCCAGCAGCACAACCTACGAGCAGTACTTC,CASSTTYEQYF
NA,TRBV6-5,NA,TRBJ2-7,TGTGCCAGCAGCGAGGTCAGATTCTCAGGGGAGCAGTACTTC,CASSEVRFSGEQYF
NA,TRBV25-1,TRBD1,TRBJ2-1,TGTGCCAGCAGTGAATGGAGATCGGGGACAGGGGGGGCCAATGAGCAGTTCTTC,CASSEWRSGTGGANEQFF
NA,TRBV7-2,TRBD2,TRBJ2-5,TGTGCCAGCAGCATTTGGACTAGCGGGGGCCGGGGGACCCAGTACTTC,CASSIWTSGGRGTQYF